Detailed here is one TCR beta chain. Its antigen is not identified. Researchers ran the PCR with 60 Vbeta and 13 Jbeta primers. Sequencing was performed with immunoSEQ multiplex PCR; in TCRdb, only in-frame clones are kept and a portion is missing. The sample holds some 80,000 clones, less than 85% seen once. With V trimmed by 7 bases and J by 5 bases, 13 bases remained unmatched. Germline-derived CDR1 and CDR2 are LNHDA and SQIVND (reference sequence). The CDR3 loop spans 15 amino acids. This entry belongs to a study of cytomegalovirus exposure and HLA in healthy donors. Study-wide points: Analysis performed later showed TCR beta chains linked to HLA being more clonally expanded than equally common others.

This cohort consisted of healthy bone marrow donors. Sequencing used PBMCs. This sequence was found in a human donor in good health. This sequence joins TRBV19 and TRBJ2-5; 7 bases agree with TRBD1. This chain's CDR3 is CASNDPGGSVETQYF. Written as DNA, the CDR3 is TGTGCCAGTAATGATCCAGGGGGAAGTGTGGAGACCCAGTACTTC.